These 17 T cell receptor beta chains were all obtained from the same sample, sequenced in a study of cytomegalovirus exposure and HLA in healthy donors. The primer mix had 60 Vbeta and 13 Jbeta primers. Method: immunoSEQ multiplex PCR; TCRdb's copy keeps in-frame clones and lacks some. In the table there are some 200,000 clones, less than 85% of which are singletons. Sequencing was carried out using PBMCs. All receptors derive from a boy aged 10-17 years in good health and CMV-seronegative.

The CDR3 sequence is CAWSMTGYETQYF. The CDR3 DNA reads TGTGCCTGGAGCATGACAGGGTACGAGACCCAGTACTTC. This chain uses TRBV30 with TRBJ2-5; 7 bases agree with TRBD1. This CDR3 contains 13 residues. Per germline, CDR1 GTSNPN and CDR2 SVGIG (reference sequence). V lost 3 bases and J lost 5; bases outside the gene matches: 6.

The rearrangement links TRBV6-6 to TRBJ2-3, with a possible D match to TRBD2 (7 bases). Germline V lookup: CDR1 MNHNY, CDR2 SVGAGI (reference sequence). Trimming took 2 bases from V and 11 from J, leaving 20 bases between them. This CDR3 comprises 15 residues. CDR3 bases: TGTGCCAGCAGTTACACCCGGGGGGCGGCCGAACGGCAGTATTTT. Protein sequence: CASSYTRGAAERQYF.

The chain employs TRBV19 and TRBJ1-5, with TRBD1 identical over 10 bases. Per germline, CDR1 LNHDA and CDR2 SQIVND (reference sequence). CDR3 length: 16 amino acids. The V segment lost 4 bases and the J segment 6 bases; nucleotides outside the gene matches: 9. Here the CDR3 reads CASSTLRDRGPQPQHF. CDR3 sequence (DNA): TGTGCCAGTAGTACCCTTCGGGACAGGGGTCCTCAGCCCCAGCATTTT.

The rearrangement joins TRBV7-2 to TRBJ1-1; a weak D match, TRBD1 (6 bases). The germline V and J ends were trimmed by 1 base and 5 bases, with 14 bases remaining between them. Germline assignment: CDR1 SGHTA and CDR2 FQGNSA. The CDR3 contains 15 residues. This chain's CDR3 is CASSLDRGAGTEAFF. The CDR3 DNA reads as TGTGCCAGCAGCTTAGATCGGGGGGCGGGTACTGAAGCTTTCTTT.

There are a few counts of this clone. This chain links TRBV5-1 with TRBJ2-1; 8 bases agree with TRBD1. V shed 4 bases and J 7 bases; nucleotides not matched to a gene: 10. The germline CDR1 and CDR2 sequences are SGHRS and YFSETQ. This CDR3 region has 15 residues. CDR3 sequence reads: CASSQQGVGLNEQFF. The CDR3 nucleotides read TGCGCCAGCAGCCAACAGGGGGTTGGCCTGAATGAGCAGTTCTTC.

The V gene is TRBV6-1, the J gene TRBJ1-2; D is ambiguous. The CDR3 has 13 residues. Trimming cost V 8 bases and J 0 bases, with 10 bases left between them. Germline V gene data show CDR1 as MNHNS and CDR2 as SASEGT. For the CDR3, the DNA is TGTGCCAGCCAGTCCTCAGCTAACTATGGCTACACCTTC. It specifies CASQSSANYGYTF.

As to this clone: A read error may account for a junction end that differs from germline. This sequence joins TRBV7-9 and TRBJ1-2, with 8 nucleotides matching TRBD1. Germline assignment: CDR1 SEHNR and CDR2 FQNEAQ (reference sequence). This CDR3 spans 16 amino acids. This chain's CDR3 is CSSSLDGTGANYGYTF. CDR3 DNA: TGTTCCAGCAGCTTAGACGGGACAGGCGCTAACTATGGCTACACCTTC.

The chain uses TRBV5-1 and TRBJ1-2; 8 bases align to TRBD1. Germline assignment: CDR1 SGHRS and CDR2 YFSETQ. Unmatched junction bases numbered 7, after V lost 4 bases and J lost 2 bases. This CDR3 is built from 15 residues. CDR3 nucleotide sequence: TGCGCCAGCAGCCACCCGGACAGGGCCAACTATGGCTACACCTTC. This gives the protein CASSHPDRANYGYTF.

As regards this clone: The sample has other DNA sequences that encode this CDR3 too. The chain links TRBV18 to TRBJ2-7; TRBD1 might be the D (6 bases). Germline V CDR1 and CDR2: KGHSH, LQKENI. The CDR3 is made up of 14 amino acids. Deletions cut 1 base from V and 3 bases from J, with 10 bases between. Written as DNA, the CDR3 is TGTGCCAGCTCACCACTTCAGGGGAGCTACGAGCAGTACTTC. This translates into CASSPLQGSYEQYF.

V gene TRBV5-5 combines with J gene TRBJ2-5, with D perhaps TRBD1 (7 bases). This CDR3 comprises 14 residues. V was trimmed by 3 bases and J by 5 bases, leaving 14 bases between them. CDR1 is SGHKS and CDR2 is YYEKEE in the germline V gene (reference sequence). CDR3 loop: CASSWTRGVETQYF. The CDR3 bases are TGTGCCAGCAGCTGGACCAGGGGGGTGGAGACCCAGTACTTC.

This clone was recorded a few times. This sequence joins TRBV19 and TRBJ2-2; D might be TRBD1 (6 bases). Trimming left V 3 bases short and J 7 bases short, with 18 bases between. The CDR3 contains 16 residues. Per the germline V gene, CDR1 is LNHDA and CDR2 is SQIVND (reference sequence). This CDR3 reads CASSINLGAGGGELFF. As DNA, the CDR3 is TGTGCCAGTAGTATTAATTTGGGGGCAGGCGGCGGGGAGCTGTTTTTT.

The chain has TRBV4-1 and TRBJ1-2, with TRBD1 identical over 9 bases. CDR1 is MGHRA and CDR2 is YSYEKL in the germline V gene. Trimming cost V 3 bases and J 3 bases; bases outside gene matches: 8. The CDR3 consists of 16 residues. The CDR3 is CASSQQDRGWDYGYTF. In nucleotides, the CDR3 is TGCGCCAGCAGCCAGCAGGACAGGGGATGGGACTATGGCTACACCTTC.

The CDR3 here is CASSLGQGDQPQHF. The CDR3 DNA reads TGTGCCAGCAGCCTTGGACAGGGGGATCAGCCCCAGCATTTT. The genes are TRBV7-9 and TRBJ1-5; 10 bases align to TRBD1. CDR1 SEHNR and CDR2 FQNEAQ come from the germline V gene (reference sequence). This CDR3 is 14 amino acids long. Trimming removed 5 bases from V and 5 bases from J; junction bases left unmatched: 3.

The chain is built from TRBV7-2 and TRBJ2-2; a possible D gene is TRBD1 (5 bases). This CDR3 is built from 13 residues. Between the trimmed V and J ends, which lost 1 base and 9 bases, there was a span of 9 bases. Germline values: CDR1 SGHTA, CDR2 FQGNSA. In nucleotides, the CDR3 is TGTGCCAGCAGCTTAGTAAGGGGCCGGGAGCTGTTTTTT. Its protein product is CASSLVRGRELFF. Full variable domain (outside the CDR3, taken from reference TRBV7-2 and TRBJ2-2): GAGVSQSPSNKVTEKGKDVELRCDPISGHTALYWYRQSLGQGLEFLIYFQGNSAPDKSGLPSDRFSAERTGGSVSTLTIQRTQQEDSAVYLCASSLVRGRELFFGEGSRLTVL.

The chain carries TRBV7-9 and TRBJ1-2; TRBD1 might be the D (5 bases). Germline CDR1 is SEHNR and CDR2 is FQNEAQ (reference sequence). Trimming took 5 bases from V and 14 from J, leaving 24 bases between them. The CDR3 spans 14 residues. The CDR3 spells CASSDPPRDSGGTF. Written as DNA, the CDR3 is TGTGCCAGCAGCGATCCCCCCCGGGACTCGGGCGGGACCTTC. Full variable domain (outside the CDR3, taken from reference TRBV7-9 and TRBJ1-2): DTGVSQNPRHKITKRGQNVTFRCDPISEHNRLYWYRQTLGQGPEFLTYFQNEAQLEKSRLLSDRFSAERPKGSFSTLEIQRTEQGDSAMYLCASSDPPRDSGGTFGSGTRLTVV.

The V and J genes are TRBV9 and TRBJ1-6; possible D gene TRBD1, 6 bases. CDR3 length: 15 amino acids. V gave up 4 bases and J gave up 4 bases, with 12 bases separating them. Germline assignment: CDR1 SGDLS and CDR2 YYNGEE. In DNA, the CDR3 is TGTGCCAGCAGCTCTGGACAGTCTTATAATTCACCCCTCCACTTT. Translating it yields CASSSGQSYNSPLHF.

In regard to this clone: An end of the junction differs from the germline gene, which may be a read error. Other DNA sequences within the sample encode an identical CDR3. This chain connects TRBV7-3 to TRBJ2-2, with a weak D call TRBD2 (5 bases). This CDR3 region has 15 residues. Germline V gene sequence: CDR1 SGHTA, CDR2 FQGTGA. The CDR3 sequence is CASSLTSDWTGELFF. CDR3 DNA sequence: TGCGCCAGCAGCTTAACGTCGGACTGGACCGGGGAGCTGTTTTTT.